Below are 18 T cell receptor beta chains sequenced from a single sample in a study of OX40 agonist ivuxolimab in advanced cancers. The assay was immunoSEQ multiplex PCR, and TCRdb's table has in-frame clones only and misses some. The sample contains approximately 50,000 clones, over 80% of which appear only once. Material: CD4+ or CD8+ T cells sorted from blood, obtained in a trial of the OX40 agonist ivuxolimab. The receptors derive from an adult with an advanced solid tumor such as melanoma, head and neck, liver or kidney cancer.

This clone appeared a single time. This chain links TRBV7-2 with TRBJ2-2, with unresolved D. Trimming stripped 8 bases from V and 9 bases from J, with 13 bases between. This CDR3 has 12 amino acids. Germline V gives CDR1 SGHTA, CDR2 FQGNSA. The CDR3 DNA reads as TGTGCCAGCGGCCGATCGACGTGGGAGCTGTTTTTT. Protein product: CASGRSTWELFF. The variable domain in full, with the rest retrieved from reference TRBV7-2 and TRBJ2-2, is GAGVSQSPSNKVTEKGKDVELRCDPISGHTALYWYRQSLGQGLEFLIYFQGNSAPDKSGLPSDRFSAERTGGSVSTLTIQRTQQEDSAVYLCASGRSTWELFFGEGSRLTVL.

This chain uses TRBV11-2 with TRBJ2-5; possible D gene TRBD2, 7 bases. Trimming removed 5 bases from V and 3 bases from J, with 13 bases in between. The CDR3 totals 14 residues. CDR1 is SGHAT and CDR2 is FQNNGV in the germline V gene. CDR3 bases: TGTGCCAGCAGCCGCCGGGGGGCCGAAGAGACCCAGTACTTC. As protein: CASSRRGAEETQYF.

This clone was counted a few times. The chain has TRBV11-3 and TRBJ1-3, with unresolved D. Between the trimmed V and J ends, which lost 5 bases and 0 bases, there was a span of 17 bases. Per the germline V gene, CDR1 is SGHNT and CDR2 is YENEEA. This CDR3 has 17 residues. As DNA, the CDR3 is TGTGCCAGCAGCCCCGACGGGCAGGAGAGCTCTGGAAACACCATATATTTT. Its protein product is CASSPDGQESSGNTIYF.

The CDR3 is CASSFAVNTEAFF. The CDR3 DNA reads as TGTGCCAGCAGCTTTGCGGTGAACACTGAAGCTTTCTTT. This chain links TRBV7-9 with TRBJ1-1; no definite D call. V dropped 3 bases and J dropped 0 bases, with 5 bases sitting between them. CDR1 SEHNR and CDR2 FQNEAQ come from the germline V gene (reference sequence). The CDR3 sequence is 13 residues long.

The chain carries TRBV5-4 and TRBJ2-7; 7 bases align to TRBD1. Germline CDR1 reads SGHNT; CDR2 reads YYREEE (reference sequence). Trimming took 3 bases from V and 2 from J; bases not matched to a gene: 11. The CDR3 is made up of 16 amino acids. The CDR3 nucleotides are TGTGCCAGCAGCTCCCGAAGGGACAGCAACGCCTACGAGCAGTACTTC. It is translated as CASSSRRDSNAYEQYF.

V and J are TRBV5-1 and TRBJ2-1; possible D gene TRBD1, 6 bases. The germline V gene encodes CDR1 SGHRS and CDR2 YFSETQ. The CDR3 is 18 amino acids. V was clipped by 0 bases and J by 9 bases, with 25 bases between them. The CDR3 loop reads CASSLGAGTVGATIEQFF. Here the CDR3 DNA reads TGCGCCAGCAGCTTGGGGGCTGGAACTGTGGGGGCCACTATTGAGCAGTTCTTC.

The rearrangement uses TRBV28 and TRBJ2-3; unclear D gene. The V gene lost 6 bases and the J gene lost 2 bases, with 9 bases spanning the gap. The germline V gene has CDR1 MDHEN and CDR2 SYDVKM. This CDR3 spans 13 amino acids. CDR3: CASSPPVTDTQYF. The DNA of the CDR3 is TGTGCCAGCAGCCCCCCGGTCACAGATACGCAGTATTTT. Based on the CDR3 plus reference TRBV28 and TRBJ2-3, the full variable domain is DVKVTQSSRYLVKRTGEKVFLECVQDMDHENMFWYRQDPGLGLRLIYFSYDVKMKEKGDIPEGYSVSREKKERFSLILESASTNQTSMYLCASSPPVTDTQYFGPGTRLTVL.

Only one count was recorded for this clone. V and J are TRBV9 and TRBJ2-4; no reliable D call. The CDR3 spans 16 residues. CDR1 and CDR2 (germline): SGDLS, YYNGEE. Trimming pared 3 bases from V and 0 bases from J, leaving 13 bases between. The CDR3, as DNA: TGTGCCAGCAGCGCTGGGCCGTTCGTAGCCAAAAACATTCAGTACTTC. Protein product: CASSAGPFVAKNIQYF.

Here the CDR3 DNA reads TGTGCCAGCAGCTTTAGTGGCGGGGGGGACCCCTACGAGCAGTACTTC. This sequence encodes CASSFSGGGDPYEQYF. The V gene is TRBV7-8, the J gene TRBJ2-7; 9 bases are shared with TRBD2. This CDR3 has 16 amino acids. J gave up 2 bases and V 3 bases, and 8 bases lay outside the gene matches. Germline CDR1 and CDR2: SGHVS and FQNEAQ.

Here the CDR3 reads CASSQEMNTEAFF. Written as DNA, the CDR3 is TGTGCCAGCAGTCAAGAGATGAACACTGAAGCTTTCTTT. The rearrangement uses TRBV6-4 and TRBJ1-1; no clear D gene. Germline-derived CDR1 and CDR2 are MRHNA and SNTAGT. This CDR3 has 13 amino acids. V was shortened by 5 bases and J by 0 bases, with 7 bases between the two germline ends.

The V call is TRBV5-6, the J call TRBJ1-1; D remains ambiguous. The CDR3 runs to 11 residues. CDR1 SGHDT and CDR2 YYEEEE come from the germline V gene. Trimming pared 4 bases from V and 5 bases from J, leaving 6 bases between. The CDR3 DNA reads as TGTGCCAGCAGCCGCGCTACTGAAGCTTTCTTT. Encoded protein: CASSRATEAFF.

The chain joins TRBV5-1 to TRBJ2-1; the match to TRBD2 covers 8 bases. The CDR3 runs to 15 residues. The germline CDR1 and CDR2 sequences are SGHRS and YFSETQ. The ends lost 0 bases at V and 6 bases at J; junction bases unmatched: 5. CDR3 residues: CASSLDGGAVNEQFF. CDR3 in DNA: TGCGCCAGCAGCTTGGACGGGGGGGCGGTCAATGAGCAGTTCTTC.

For the CDR3, the DNA is TGTGCCAGCAGCCCGACGGTGAATTCACCCCTCCACTTT. Its protein is CASSPTVNSPLHF. V usage is TRBV5-6 and J usage is TRBJ1-6; D unclear. Germline V lookup: CDR1 SGHDT, CDR2 YYEEEE. The germline V and J ends were trimmed by 4 bases and 7 bases, with 9 bases remaining between them. CDR3 length: 13 amino acids.

The genes are TRBV11-2 and TRBJ2-3, with 8 nucleotides matching TRBD2. The CDR3 is 14 amino acids. Trimming cost V 3 bases and J 4 bases; bases outside gene matches: 3. Germline V gene data show CDR1 as SGHAT and CDR2 as FQNNGV. The CDR3 DNA reads as TGTGCCAGCAGCTTCGGGGGGGCTGCAGATACGCAGTATTTT. Residues: CASSFGGAADTQYF.

The V call is TRBV15, the J call TRBJ1-2, with D tentatively TRBD1 (5 bases). There are 14 residues in the CDR3. The V gene's germline CDR1 is LNHNV and CDR2 YYDKDF (reference sequence). Trimming took 0 bases from V and 7 from J, leaving 12 bases between them. CDR3 residues: CATSRDGGGGGYTF. In DNA form, the CDR3 reads TGTGCCACCAGCAGAGATGGTGGGGGTGGTGGCTACACCTTC.

The gene calls are TRBV7-2 and TRBJ2-3, with D perhaps TRBD1 (6 bases). The germline CDR1 and CDR2 sequences are SGHTA and FQGNSA. The CDR3 extends over 14 amino acids. The V gene lost 8 bases and the J gene lost 4 bases, with 16 bases spanning the gap. This chain's CDR3 is CASLYRQASDTQYF. CDR3 in DNA: TGTGCCAGCCTTTATCGACAGGCGTCAGATACGCAGTATTTT.

The chain is built from TRBV6-6 and TRBJ2-3; D is uncertain. Trimming removed 2 bases from V and 10 bases from J, with 19 bases in between. Germline V gives CDR1 MNHNY, CDR2 SVGAGI (reference sequence). The CDR3 has 15 residues. This chain's CDR3 is CASSYPSSTGRAQYF. The DNA for the CDR3 is TGTGCCAGCAGTTACCCATCATCGACTGGCCGCGCGCAGTATTTT.

The genes are TRBV18 and TRBJ1-3; TRBD1 is a possible D gene (6 bases). CDR3 length: 15 amino acids. With 2 bases removed from V and 9 bases from J, the gap between germline ends came to 17 bases. CDR1 is KGHSH, CDR2 LQKENI, per germline. CDR3 sequence: CASSPISGALGTIYF. As DNA, the CDR3 is TGTGCCAGCTCACCAATTTCAGGGGCGCTGGGCACCATATATTTT. The complete variable domain, with remaining parts taken from reference TRBV18 and TRBJ1-3, reads NAGVMQNPRHLVRRRGQEARLRCSPMKGHSHVYWYRQLPEEGLKFMVYLQKENIIDESGMPKERFSAEFPKEGPSILRIQQVVRGDSAAYFCASSPISGALGTIYFGEGSWLTVV.